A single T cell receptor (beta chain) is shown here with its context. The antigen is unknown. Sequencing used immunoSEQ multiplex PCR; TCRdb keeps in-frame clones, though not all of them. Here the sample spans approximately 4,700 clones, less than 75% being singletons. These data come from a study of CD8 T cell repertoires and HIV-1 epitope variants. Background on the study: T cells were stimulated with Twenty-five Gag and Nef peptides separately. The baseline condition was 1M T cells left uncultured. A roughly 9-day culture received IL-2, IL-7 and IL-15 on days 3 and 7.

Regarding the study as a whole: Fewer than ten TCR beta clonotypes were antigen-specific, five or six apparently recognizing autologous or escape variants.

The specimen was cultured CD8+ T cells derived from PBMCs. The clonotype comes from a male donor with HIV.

The CDR3 nucleotides read TGTGCCAGCAGCTCGAGACAGGGGCCCTACAATGAGCAGTTCTTC. It is translated as CASSSRQGPYNEQFF. The chain couples TRBV13 to TRBJ2-1; the match to TRBD1 covers 8 bases. Germline V lookup: CDR1 PRHDT, CDR2 FYEKMQ (reference sequence). The V segment lost 4 bases and the J segment 2 bases; nucleotides outside the gene matches: 4. The CDR3 sequence is 15 residues long.